This TCR beta chain was documented in a study of control samples from healthy donors and cancer patients. Repertoires were generated with immunoSEQ multiplex PCR, while TCRdb's copy carries only in-frame clones and drops some. This sample has 120,000 or so clones, with about nine tenths found just once. The CDR3 is made up of 14 amino acids. Trimming cost V 2 bases and J 7 bases; bases outside gene matches: 6. CDR1 and CDR2 from the germline V gene are MNHEY and SVGEGT. Sequenced material: blood. This chain links TRBV6-2 or TRBV6-3 with TRBJ2-5, with 8 bases lining up with TRBD2. This TCR was recovered from a man aged 40-50 years in good health. Here the CDR3 DNA reads TGTGCCAGCAGTTACACGGGACTAGGGGTGACCCAGTACTTC. The encoded protein is CASSYTGLGVTQYF.